What follows are 26 T cell receptor beta chains derived from one specimen sequenced in a study of T-cell memory formation after mild COVID-19. In TCRdb, the 5' RACE reads were re-called with MiXCR into one record per CDR3 protein. Of 150,000 to 200,000 distinct CDR3 sequences in the sample, roughly 17% were seen once. Sequencing used PBMCs or a T cell subset sorted from them (not recorded which). These receptors were collected from an adult woman who had mild COVID-19 (a few samples of this study predate the infection). Cell type and time point are not known.

The chain has TRBV7-2 and TRBJ1-1; D is perhaps TRBD1 (6 bases). CDR3 length: 14 residues. Germline values: CDR1 SGHTA, CDR2 FQGNSA. V shed 8 bases and J shed 4 bases, with 17 bases lying between them. This CDR3 reads CASDGAGVSTEAFF. The CDR3, as DNA: TGTGCCAGCGATGGGGCAGGGGTGAGCACTGAAGCTTTCTTT.

V is TRBV2 and J is TRBJ2-4, with D possibly matching TRBD1 (6 bases). This CDR3 is 14 amino acids long. Looked up from germline, CDR1 is SNHLY and CDR2 is FYNNEI. V was trimmed by 4 bases and J by 3 bases, leaving 10 bases between them. The CDR3 loop is CASSGGRDKNIQYF. CDR3 nucleotide sequence: TGTGCCAGCAGTGGGGGGCGAGACAAAAACATTCAGTACTTC.

The chain employs TRBV20-1 and TRBJ2-1, with D maybe TRBD1 (6 bases). Germline values: CDR1 DFQATT, CDR2 SNEGSKA (reference sequence). V lost 1 base, J lost 9 bases, and 13 bases lay in between. CDR3 length: 13 residues. CDR3 nucleotide sequence: TGCAGTGCTAGAGGTGCAGGGGCGGGTGAGCAGTTCTTC. Amino acid sequence: CSARGAGAGEQFF.

This clonotype came up a few times. The gene calls are TRBV6-5 and TRBJ1-1, with a weak D call TRBD1 (5 bases). The CDR3 has 15 residues. Germline loops: CDR1 MNHEY, CDR2 SVGAGI. V was trimmed by 0 bases and J by 3 bases, leaving 11 bases between them. CDR3 sequence: CASSYSRGPYTEAFF. CDR3 bases: TGTGCCAGCAGTTACTCGCGGGGCCCCTACACTGAAGCTTTCTTT.

This clonotype occurred a few times. The chain employs TRBV24-1 and TRBJ2-3, with TRBD1 matching 7 bases. The germline V gene has CDR1 KGHDR and CDR2 SFDVKD. The CDR3 has 16 residues. V gave up 4 bases and J gave up 4 bases; unmatched junction bases: 10. The CDR3 DNA reads as TGTGCCACCAGTGACCGGCGACAGGGAGTGGCAGATACGCAGTATTTT. This codes for CATSDRRQGVADTQYF.

The V call is TRBV5-1, the J call TRBJ2-6; D might be TRBD1 (6 bases). V gave up 4 bases and J gave up 2 bases, with 10 bases separating them. The CDR3 is 15 amino acids. From germline, CDR1 is SGHRS and CDR2 YFSETQ. The CDR3 sequence: CASSPKGAGANVLTF. DNA for the CDR3: TGCGCCAGCAGCCCAAAGGGGGCTGGGGCCAACGTCCTGACTTTC.

The chain has TRBV5-1 and TRBJ2-3, with 9 bases fitting TRBD2. V dropped 2 bases and J dropped 5; count of bases not matched to a gene: 6. In germline, CDR1 is SGHRS, CDR2 YFSETQ. CDR3 length: 15 residues. The chain's CDR3 is CASSFTAGGQDTQYF. CDR3 sequence (DNA): TGCGCCAGCAGCTTTACGGCGGGGGGGCAAGATACGCAGTATTTT.

This clonotype was found many times. The rearrangement links TRBV5-1 to TRBJ2-1, with 7 positions matching TRBD2. Per germline, CDR1 SGHRS and CDR2 YFSETQ. The CDR3 has 16 amino acids. V lost 4 bases to trimming and J lost 2 bases; unmatched junction nucleotides: 9. The CDR3 DNA follows: TGCGCCAGCAGCCTGGAACTAGCGTCGGCCTACAATGAGCAGTTCTTC. It translates to CASSLELASAYNEQFF.

The chain employs TRBV6-1 and TRBJ2-3; possible D gene TRBD1, 6 bases. This CDR3 is 14 amino acids long. Germline assignment: CDR1 MNHNS and CDR2 SASEGT. V dropped 4 bases and J dropped 2 bases, with 10 bases sitting between them. In DNA form, the CDR3 reads TGTGCCAGCAGTGTGGACAGTACCACAGATACGCAGTATTTT. Amino acids: CASSVDSTTDTQYF.

This clonotype occurred a few times. The V call is TRBV7-9, the J call TRBJ2-5, with 7 bases matching TRBD2. The J segment lost 9 bases and the V segment lost 4 bases, leaving 17 bases of the junction unmatched. The germline gives CDR1 SEHNR, CDR2 FQNEAQ (reference sequence). The CDR3 has 16 residues. The CDR3 DNA sequence: TGTGCCAGCAGCTCGCCCTGGCGGGAGTCCCTCCGGGCCCAGTACTTC. Its protein is CASSSPWRESLRAQYF.

For this clonotype: At one boundary the junction diverges from the germline segment, which might be a read error. The gene calls are TRBV12-3 or TRBV12-4 and TRBJ2-5; no clear D gene. The CDR3 consists of 16 residues. The CDR3 sequence is CASSFGRVALRETLYF. The CDR3 bases are TGTGCCAGCAGTTTCGGCCGGGTCGCCCTTAGAGAGACCCTGTACTTC.

This clonotype was seen a handful of times. The chain couples TRBV30 to TRBJ1-1; D is unresolved. V lost 1 base and J lost 4, with 7 bases in between. This CDR3 has 12 residues. The V gene's germline CDR1 is GTSNPN and CDR2 SVGIG (reference sequence). The DNA of the CDR3 is TGTGCCTGGAGTGGCAGGCTCACTGAAGCTTTCTTT. Protein: CAWSGRLTEAFF.

This clonotype has just a few counts. The genes are TRBV30 and TRBJ2-1, with D unresolved. CDR3 size: 14 residues. V was pared by 2 bases and J by 5 bases, with 13 bases between. In germline, CDR1 is GTSNPN, CDR2 SVGIG (reference sequence). The CDR3 sequence: CAWSRTIQNNEQFF. DNA for the CDR3: TGTGCCTGGAGTCGGACCATTCAAAACAATGAGCAGTTCTTC. Based on the CDR3 plus reference TRBV30 and TRBJ2-1, the full variable domain is SQTIHQWPATLVQPVGSPLSLECTVEGTSNPNLYWYRQAAGRGLQLLFYSVGIGQISSEVPQNLSASRPQDRQFILSSKKLLLSDSGFYLCAWSRTIQNNEQFFGPGTRLTVL.

This clonotype was found many times. A junction end diverges from the germline sequence, so it may reflect a read error. The V gene is TRBV3-1, the J gene TRBJ2-1; weak D call: TRBD2 (5 bases). The germline CDR1 and CDR2 sequences are LGHDT and YNNKEL (reference sequence). This CDR3 has 12 residues. For the CDR3, the DNA is TGCGCTGCCCTAGGAGGCGGGAATGAGCAGTTCTTC. Its translation: CAALGGGNEQFF.

The CDR3 DNA reads as TGCAGTGCTAGGCCCCCGGGACAGGGGATCGGGGAGCTGTTTTTT. It specifies CSARPPGQGIGELFF. J is TRBJ2-2 and V is TRBV20-1, with 10 bases fitting TRBD1. V shed 3 bases and J 7 bases; nucleotides not matched to a gene: 8. The CDR3 consists of 15 residues. Per the germline V gene, CDR1 is DFQATT and CDR2 is SNEGSKA (reference sequence).

This clonotype was counted between two and nine times. At one end, the junction sequence differs from germline, possibly due to a read error. J is TRBJ2-5 and V is TRBV4-3, with 8 bases that match TRBD2. Germline V gene data show CDR1 as LGHNA and CDR2 as YSLEER. The CDR3 extends over 15 amino acids. CDR3: CANSQGASGQETQYF. Written as DNA, the CDR3 is TGCGCCAACAGCCAAGGGGCTAGCGGGCAAGAGACCCAGTACTTC.

This sequence joins TRBV29-1 and TRBJ2-2; D uncertain. From germline, CDR1 is SQVTM and CDR2 ANQGSEA. The CDR3 loop spans 12 amino acids. Trimming shortened V by 3 bases and J by 4 bases, and 6 bases separated the two germline ends. The CDR3: CSVEVVTGELFF. CDR3 sequence (DNA): TGCAGCGTTGAGGTAGTCACCGGGGAGCTGTTTTTT.

The chain is built from TRBV5-1 and TRBJ2-5; perhaps D is TRBD1 or TRBD2 (6 bases each). In germline, CDR1 is SGHRS, CDR2 YFSETQ. The CDR3 covers 14 residues. V was clipped by 3 bases and J by 5 bases, with 14 bases between them. The CDR3 region has the DNA TGCGCCAGCAGCTGGGGGCGGGGAGAGGAGACCCAGTACTTC. Protein: CASSWGRGEETQYF.

The chain couples TRBV3-1 to TRBJ1-1, with a possible D match to TRBD1 (6 bases). Deletions cut 3 bases from V and 4 bases from J, with 15 bases between. This CDR3 has 15 residues. CDR1 and CDR2 from the germline V gene are LGHDT and YNNKEL (reference sequence). The CDR3 nucleotides are TGTGCCAGCAGCCATGGGACAAGCCCGGTCACTGAAGCTTTCTTT. Its translation: CASSHGTSPVTEAFF.

The V and J genes are TRBV5-1 and TRBJ2-1; 8 bases match TRBD2. CDR1 is SGHRS and CDR2 is YFSETQ in the germline V gene. The V segment lost 4 bases and the J segment 6 bases; nucleotides outside the gene matches: 6. The CDR3 spans 14 residues. For the CDR3, the DNA is TGCGCCAGCAGCACATTAGCGGGGAGCAATGAGCAGTTCTTC. Amino acid sequence: CASSTLAGSNEQFF.

This clonotype was found once. The chain has TRBV12-3 or TRBV12-4 and TRBJ2-5; D might be TRBD2 (5 bases). There are 15 residues in the CDR3. V was shortened by 1 base and J by 0 bases, with 9 bases between the two germline ends. CDR3 sequence reads: CASSLGSGYQETQYF. The CDR3 DNA reads TGTGCCAGCAGTTTAGGATCGGGGTACCAAGAGACCCAGTACTTC.

This clonotype was recorded a few times. V gene TRBV7-2 combines with J gene TRBJ1-1; D unresolved. Germline values: CDR1 SGHTA, CDR2 FQGNSA. The V gene lost 7 bases and the J gene lost 0 bases, with 12 bases spanning the gap. The CDR3 contains 14 residues. The CDR3 region has the DNA TGTGCCAGCACTATGGGCAGCTTGAACACTGAAGCTTTCTTT. This translates into CASTMGSLNTEAFF.

This clonotype was observed a single time. The CDR3 here is CASNLGGYSNQPQHF. CDR3 DNA sequence: TGTGCCAGTAACCTCGGGGGATATAGCAATCAGCCCCAGCATTTT. The genes are TRBV19 and TRBJ1-5; TRBD1 is a possible D gene (5 bases). Between the trimmed V and J ends, which lost 7 bases and 0 bases, there was a span of 13 bases. The CDR3 is 15 amino acids. Germline V gives CDR1 LNHDA, CDR2 SQIVND (reference sequence).

This clonotype was observed a handful of times. The gene calls are TRBV12-3 or TRBV12-4 and TRBJ1-5; D call uncertain. V dropped 2 bases and J dropped 1 base, with 9 bases sitting between them. The CDR3 contains 15 residues. The CDR3 spells CASSLSLESNQPQHF. The CDR3 nucleotides are TGTGCCAGCAGTTTATCTCTAGAGAGCAATCAGCCCCAGCATTTT.

This clonotype turned up a few times. The chain has TRBV7-3 and TRBJ2-3; 7 bases agree with TRBD2. This CDR3 has 15 amino acids. In germline, CDR1 is SGHTA, CDR2 FQGTGA. V was pared by 5 bases and J by 4 bases, with 9 bases of the junction left unmatched. CDR3 region: CASSPGGSKPDTQYF. The DNA of the CDR3 is TGTGCCAGCAGCCCGGGCGGGAGTAAGCCAGATACGCAGTATTTT. Supplemented by reference TRBV7-3 and TRBJ2-3, the full variable domain reads GAGVSQTPSNKVTEKGKYVELRCDPISGHTALYWYRQSLGQGPEFLIYFQGTGAADDSGLPNDRFFAVRPEGSVSTLKIQRTERGDSAVYLCASSPGGSKPDTQYFGPGTRLTVL.

The chain carries TRBV6-5 and TRBJ2-4, with D tentatively TRBD1 (6 bases). The CDR3 totals 14 residues. Germline-derived CDR1 and CDR2 are MNHEY and SVGAGI. V was trimmed by 6 bases and J by 1 base, leaving 10 bases between them. CDR3 sequence reads: CASRRGSAKNIQYF. The CDR3, as DNA: TGTGCCAGCAGAAGGGGGTCGGCCAAAAACATTCAGTACTTC.